These 21 T cell receptor beta chains were sequenced from one sample in a study of T cell responses to AZD1222 COVID-19 vaccine. Libraries were prepared by immunoSEQ multiplex PCR; TCRdb keeps only in-frame clonotypes and omits some of them. The data contain around 140,000 clones, 80% to 95% of them singletons. The sequences come from peripheral blood, collected on day 0 of AZD1222 vaccination. These TCRs come from an adult in good health.

The chain employs TRBV5-4 and TRBJ1-2; TRBD1 might be the D (6 bases). The CDR3 spans 14 residues. Trimming removed 0 bases at V and 5 bases at J, with 11 bases between. Germline V gives CDR1 SGHNT, CDR2 YYREEE (reference sequence). The CDR3 DNA sequence: TGTGCCAGCAGCTTGGCGGGGGGCTTATATGGCTACACCTTC. Protein sequence: CASSLAGGLYGYTF.

The chain carries TRBV9 and TRBJ2-7; D is tentatively TRBD1 or TRBD2 (6 bases each). Trimming took off 4 bases at V and 2 bases at J, with 13 bases between the two ends. This CDR3 has 14 residues. The germline CDR1 and CDR2 sequences are SGDLS and YYNGEE. The CDR3 DNA is TGTGCCAGCAGCTCTGGGGGGCCCACCTACGAGCAGTACTTC. As protein: CASSSGGPTYEQYF.

This chain connects TRBV7-9 to TRBJ1-1, with 7 positions matching TRBD1. The CDR3 consists of 16 residues. Losses at the gene ends were 4 bases for V and 5 bases for J; bases not matched to a gene: 13. The germline V gene encodes CDR1 SEHNR and CDR2 FQNEAQ (reference sequence). CDR3 sequence reads: CASSSTRDRLVTEAFF. The CDR3 nucleotides read TGTGCCAGCAGCTCCACCCGGGACAGATTGGTGACTGAAGCTTTCTTT. Drawing the rest from reference TRBV7-9 and TRBJ1-1, the complete variable domain is DTGVSQNPRHKITKRGQNVTFRCDPISEHNRLYWYRQTLGQGPEFLTYFQNEAQLEKSRLLSDRFSAERPKGSFSTLEIQRTEQGDSAMYLCASSSTRDRLVTEAFFGQGTRLTVV.

V gene TRBV9 combines with J gene TRBJ2-1; D is perhaps TRBD2 (6 bases). The V end lost 0 bases, the J end lost 12 bases, and 16 bases lay between the germline ends. The CDR3 sequence is 14 residues long. Germline V gene data show CDR1 as SGDLS and CDR2 as YYNGEE. CDR3 residues: CASSVAAVPGVQFF. DNA of the CDR3: TGTGCCAGCAGCGTAGCTGCCGTCCCGGGGGTGCAGTTCTTC.

The rearrangement joins TRBV5-1 to TRBJ1-1, with D tentatively TRBD1 (5 bases). Trimming shortened V by 7 bases and J by 6 bases, and 13 bases separated the two germline ends. CDR3 size: 12 residues. Germline CDR1 and CDR2: SGHRS and YFSETQ. The chain's CDR3 is CASRGFGAEAFF. CDR3 nucleotides: TGCGCCAGCCGGGGGTTTGGCGCTGAAGCTTTCTTT. The complete variable domain, with remaining parts taken from reference TRBV5-1 and TRBJ1-1, reads KAGVTQTPRYLIKTRGQQVTLSCSPISGHRSVSWYQQTPGQGLQFLFEYFSETQRNKGNFPGRFSGRQFSNSRSEMNVSTLELGDSALYLCASRGFGAEAFFGQGTRLTVV.

V gene TRBV30 combines with J gene TRBJ1-6; D gene unclear. The V end was cut by 8 bases, the J end by 10 bases, with 15 bases between. Per germline, CDR1 GTSNPN and CDR2 SVGIG (reference sequence). This CDR3 is 12 amino acids long. As DNA, the CDR3 is TGTGCCGCTGGGTTAAGGAGGTCACCCCTCCACTTT. Translating it yields CAAGLRRSPLHF.

This chain uses TRBV5-1 with TRBJ1-1; D may be TRBD1 (6 bases). The V gene's germline CDR1 is SGHRS and CDR2 YFSETQ. The CDR3 spans 14 residues. Trimming pared 3 bases from V and 1 base from J, leaving 10 bases between. In DNA form, the CDR3 reads TGCGCCAGCAGCTGGAGGACAGAGAACACTGAAGCTTTCTTT. This encodes CASSWRTENTEAFF.

About this clone itself: At one boundary the junction diverges from the germline segment, which might be a read error. The J gene is TRBJ2-5, the V gene TRBV6-1; the D gene is possibly TRBD1 (6 bases). The CDR3 runs to 14 residues. Germline V gene sequence: CDR1 MNHNS, CDR2 SASEGT. Here the CDR3 DNA reads TGTGCCAGCAGAGAAGGGACACTCCAAGAGACCCAGTACTTC. Translation: CASREGTLQETQYF.

V usage is TRBV12-3 or TRBV12-4 and J usage is TRBJ1-5; no clear D. CDR3 length equals 13 residues. Trimming shortened V by 7 bases and J by 2 bases, and 9 bases separated the two germline ends. The CDR3 DNA sequence: TGTGCCAGCACCGCGGACGGCAATCAGCCCCAGCATTTT. The encoded protein is CASTADGNQPQHF.

This chain links TRBV19 with TRBJ2-2, with D perhaps matching TRBD1 (5 bases). Per germline, CDR1 LNHDA and CDR2 SQIVND (reference sequence). V lost 4 bases and J lost 4, with 13 bases in between. This CDR3 contains 15 residues. CDR3 in amino acids: CASSTPAGSTGELFF. CDR3 coding DNA: TGTGCCAGTAGTACACCCGCAGGGTCCACCGGGGAGCTGTTTTTT.

The J gene is TRBJ2-1, the V gene TRBV11-2; no reliable D call. The germline gives CDR1 SGHAT, CDR2 FQNNGV. V shed 3 bases and J shed 8 bases, with 8 bases lying between them. The CDR3 contains 12 residues. CDR3 protein: CASSLDRDEQFF. The CDR3 nucleotides are TGTGCCAGCAGCTTGGACCGGGATGAGCAGTTCTTC.

The chain links TRBV28 to TRBJ1-4; 8 bases line up with TRBD1. The CDR3 has 13 residues. Per the germline V gene, CDR1 is MDHEN and CDR2 is SYDVKM. V lost 8 bases to trimming and J lost 5 bases; unmatched junction nucleotides: 4. The CDR3 protein is CASGDRLNEKLFF. The CDR3 DNA follows: TGTGCCAGCGGGGACAGGCTAAATGAAAAACTGTTTTTT.

The rearrangement links TRBV28 to TRBJ1-1; D is possibly TRBD1 (5 bases). Germline assignment: CDR1 MDHEN and CDR2 SYDVKM. The CDR3 extends over 13 amino acids. The V gene lost 8 bases and the J gene lost 1 base, with 11 bases spanning the gap. In nucleotides, the CDR3 is TGTGCCAGCCAACTAGACAGGAACACTGAAGCTTTCTTT. It yields the protein CASQLDRNTEAFF.

The chain has TRBV5-1 and TRBJ2-1; 10 nucleotides agree with TRBD1. J lost 7 bases, V lost 4 bases, and 8 bases had no gene match. The CDR3 runs to 15 residues. Germline CDR1 is SGHRS and CDR2 is YFSETQ. The CDR3 protein is CASSPGGQGRNEQFF. The DNA for the CDR3 is TGCGCCAGCAGCCCTGGGGGACAGGGGAGGAATGAGCAGTTCTTC.

The chain combines TRBV7-6 with TRBJ2-2; tentatively, D is TRBD2 (5 bases). CDR1 SGHVS and CDR2 FNYEAQ come from the germline V gene. V gave up 0 bases and J gave up 4 bases, with 12 bases separating them. The CDR3 has 16 residues. This CDR3 reads CASSLALRASTGELFF. CDR3 sequence (DNA): TGTGCCAGCAGCTTAGCTTTGAGGGCCAGCACCGGGGAGCTGTTTTTT.

V and J are TRBV5-1 and TRBJ2-7; 11 bases are a match to TRBD2. Looked up from germline, CDR1 is SGHRS and CDR2 is YFSETQ. The CDR3 runs 15 residues. The J segment lost 3 bases and the V segment lost 3 bases, leaving 5 bases of the junction unmatched. Here the CDR3 reads CASSSGLADYYEQYF. CDR3 DNA: TGCGCCAGCAGCTCGGGACTAGCGGACTACTACGAGCAGTACTTC.

The sample holds one count of this clone. The V gene is TRBV6-2 or TRBV6-3, the J gene TRBJ2-6; D not resolved. The ends were cut back, 1 base at V and 0 bases at J, with 4 bases in the middle. Germline loops: CDR1 MNHEY, CDR2 SVGEGT. This CDR3 has 15 residues. Written as DNA, the CDR3 is TGTGCCAGCAGTTACTGGGGCTCTGGGGCCAACGTCCTGACTTTC. Translating it yields CASSYWGSGANVLTF.

The chain combines TRBV2 with TRBJ2-7, with TRBD2 matching over 15 bases. CDR3 length: 16 amino acids. The trim removed 7 bases at V and 0 bases at J, leaving 4 bases unmatched. In germline, CDR1 is SNHLY, CDR2 FYNNEI. Here the CDR3 DNA reads TGTGCCAGCATTGGGACTAGCGGGAGGAACTCCTACGAGCAGTACTTC. It codes for CASIGTSGRNSYEQYF. The complete variable domain, with remaining parts taken from reference TRBV2 and TRBJ2-7, reads EPEVTQTPSHQVTQMGQEVILRCVPISNHLYFYWYRQILGQKVEFLVSFYNNEISEKSEIFDDQFSVERPDGSNFTLKIRSTKLEDSAMYFCASIGTSGRNSYEQYFGPGTRLTVT.

The chain has TRBV28 and TRBJ2-6; D is ambiguous. V lost 3 bases and J lost 0, with 15 bases in between. Looked up from germline, CDR1 is MDHEN and CDR2 is SYDVKM. CDR3 size: 18 residues. The CDR3 spells CASSFAVGRVSGANVLTF. CDR3 DNA sequence: TGTGCCAGCAGTTTTGCGGTGGGAAGGGTCTCTGGGGCCAACGTCCTGACTTTC. Looking up the rest from reference TRBV28 and TRBJ2-6 gives the full variable domain: DVKVTQSSRYLVKRTGEKVFLECVQDMDHENMFWYRQDPGLGLRLIYFSYDVKMKEKGDIPEGYSVSREKKERFSLILESASTNQTSMYLCASSFAVGRVSGANVLTFGAGSRLTVL.

This rearrangement joins TRBV5-5 to TRBJ1-2, with 7 bases lining up with TRBD1. V gave up 10 bases and J gave up 0 bases; unmatched junction bases: 12. The CDR3 loop spans 15 amino acids. The germline V gene has CDR1 SGHKS and CDR2 YYEKEE (reference sequence). The CDR3 spells CAGAHGTAANYGYTF. The CDR3 region has the DNA TGTGCCGGCGCGCATGGGACAGCAGCTAACTATGGCTACACCTTC.

The V call is TRBV10-2, the J call TRBJ1-5; D call uncertain. This CDR3 contains 15 residues. Deletions cut 3 bases from V and 3 bases from J, with 12 bases between. The germline gives CDR1 WSHSY, CDR2 SAAADI. The CDR3 DNA follows: TGCGCCAGCAGTGACCCGGACGGACTCAATCAGCCCCAGCATTTT. Translating it yields CASSDPDGLNQPQHF.